The clone carrying this T cell receptor beta chain has ten or more counts. Its cognate antigen is unknown. The study made its TCR cDNA through 5'RACE template switching. That step introduced a universal primer site along with UMIs. Using its own MiXCR run on the 5' RACE reads, TCRdb lists one record per CDR3 protein. The profile shows a few hundred thousand distinct CDR3 sequences, under 9% of them singletons. Trimming left V 5 bases short and J 4 bases short, with 11 bases between. This CDR3 is built from 13 residues. Germline CDR1 is SNHLY and CDR2 is FYNNEI. This entry is derived from a study of T cells after yellow fever vaccination. The study's findings and limits: It was a weaker secondary response, yet one that peaked faster, at day 5 versus 15. Re-detected after boosting: most primary clones, around 96% of CD4 and less than 90% of CD8. Clonotypes shared by both compartments, CD4 and CD8, made up a small share.

This receptor was taken from a man between 18 and 29 years old who received the YFV17D yellow fever vaccine. The V and J genes are TRBV2 and TRBJ2-5, with D perhaps TRBD2 (5 bases). This specimen was CD4+ T cells sorted from PBMCs, taken 5 days after the yellow fever booster vaccination. The CDR3 nucleotides are TGTGCCAGCAGTTATACTCGGGGAGAGACCCAGTACTTC. Residues: CASSYTRGETQYF.